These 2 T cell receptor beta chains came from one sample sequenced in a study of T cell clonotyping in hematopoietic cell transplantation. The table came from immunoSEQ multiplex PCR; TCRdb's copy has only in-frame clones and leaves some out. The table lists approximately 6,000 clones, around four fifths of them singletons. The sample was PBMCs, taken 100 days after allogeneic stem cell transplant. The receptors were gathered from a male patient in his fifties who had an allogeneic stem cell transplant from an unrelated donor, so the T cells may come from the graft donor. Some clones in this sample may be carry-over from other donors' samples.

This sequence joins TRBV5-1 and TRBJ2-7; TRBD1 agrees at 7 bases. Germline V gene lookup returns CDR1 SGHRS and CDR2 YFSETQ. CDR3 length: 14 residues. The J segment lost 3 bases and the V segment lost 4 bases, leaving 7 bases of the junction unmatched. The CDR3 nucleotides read TGCGCCAGCAGCCCGGGACAGCAGTTCTACGAGCAGTACTTC. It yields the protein CASSPGQQFYEQYF.

CDR3 in amino acids: CAWSRVEGYTF. CDR3 DNA sequence: TGTGCCTGGAGTCGAGTGGAAGGCTACACCTTC. The gene calls are TRBV30 and TRBJ1-2; D uncertain. V lost 2 bases and J 8 bases, leaving 9 bases between the germline ends. CDR3 length: 11 amino acids. Germline assignment: CDR1 GTSNPN and CDR2 SVGIG (reference sequence).